One and the same sample provided the 15 T cell receptor beta chains below, sequenced in a study of cytomegalovirus exposure and HLA in healthy donors. Primers for the PCR totalled 60 Vbeta and 13 Jbeta. TCRdb's copy holds only in-frame clones and misses some; the assay was immunoSEQ multiplex PCR. The data show about 100,000 clones, over 65% seen once. Sequenced input: PBMCs. Every receptor here comes from a woman between 40 and 50 years old in good health and CMV-seropositive.

The chain is built from TRBV4-1 and TRBJ1-2; D perhaps matches TRBD1 (5 bases). The CDR3 is made up of 15 amino acids. Germline lookup yields CDR1 MGHRA and CDR2 YSYEKL. V was pared by 2 bases and J by 0 bases, with 10 bases between. CDR3 loop: CASSQTTEPNYGYTF. The DNA of the CDR3 is TGCGCCAGCAGCCAAACGACAGAGCCTAACTATGGCTACACCTTC.

In its sample, this clone was seen a few times. The CDR3 sequence: CASSIRGGAFF. CDR3 DNA: TGTGCCAGTAGTATCCGGGGGGGAGCTTTCTTT. V gene TRBV19 combines with J gene TRBJ1-1; weak D call: TRBD1 (5 bases). Germline CDR1 reads LNHDA; CDR2 reads SQIVND (reference sequence). V shed 3 bases and J shed 10 bases, with 9 bases lying between them. CDR3 length: 11 amino acids.

This clone was recorded only once. V usage is TRBV6-1 and J usage is TRBJ2-5, with 7 bases matching TRBD1. The CDR3 spans 14 residues. The germline gives CDR1 MNHNS, CDR2 SASEGT. V lost 3 bases and J lost 4; bases outside the gene matches: 5. CDR3 in DNA: TGTGCCAGCAGTGAGACAGGGCTCGCAGAGACCCAGTACTTC. Its protein is CASSETGLAETQYF.

The CDR3 DNA reads as TGTGCCTGGACGCCGGGACAGCTTATTACCATATATTTT. It is translated as CAWTPGQLITIYF. The J gene is TRBJ1-3, the V gene TRBV30, with 7 positions matching TRBD1. With V trimmed by 4 bases and J by 10 bases, 10 bases remained unmatched. The V gene's germline CDR1 is GTSNPN and CDR2 SVGIG (reference sequence). The CDR3 runs to 13 residues.

The gene calls are TRBV30 and TRBJ1-1; no reliable D call. The CDR3 spans 13 residues. Germline assignment: CDR1 GTSNPN and CDR2 SVGIG (reference sequence). Trimming removed 0 bases from V and 3 bases from J, with 8 bases in between. The CDR3 protein is CAWSVGEYTEAFF. CDR3 nucleotide sequence: TGTGCCTGGAGTGTCGGTGAATACACTGAAGCTTTCTTT.

Only a few counts were recorded for this clone. V gene TRBV7-9 combines with J gene TRBJ2-5, with D possibly TRBD2 on 5 matching bases. Germline CDR1 and CDR2: SEHNR and FQNEAQ (reference sequence). V was trimmed by 3 bases and J by 4 bases, leaving 9 bases between them. CDR3 length: 13 residues. CDR3 nucleotide sequence: TGTGCCAGCAGCTTCGGGGTCCGAGAGACCCAGTACTTC. Translating gives CASSFGVRETQYF.

V usage is TRBV15 and J usage is TRBJ1-1; D call uncertain. Germline CDR1 is LNHNV and CDR2 is YYDKDF (reference sequence). V gave up 0 bases and J gave up 4 bases, with 12 bases separating them. This CDR3 is built from 15 residues. The CDR3 spells CATSRDFGRITEAFF. The CDR3 coding sequence is TGTGCCACCAGCAGAGATTTTGGGCGAATCACTGAAGCTTTCTTT.

The chain employs TRBV25-1 and TRBJ2-1; D ambiguous. The CDR3 runs to 12 residues. In germline, CDR1 is MGHDK, CDR2 SYGVNS. Trimming shortened V by 2 bases and J by 9 bases, and 8 bases separated the two germline ends. Written as DNA, the CDR3 is TGTGCCAGCAGTGAAAGTTTGCGTGAGCAGTTCTTC. This gives the protein CASSESLREQFF.

J is TRBJ1-3 and V is TRBV18, with 7 bases lining up with TRBD1. Germline CDR1 KGHSH, CDR2 LQKENI. The CDR3 extends over 16 amino acids. Losses at the gene ends were 4 bases for V and 4 bases for J; bases not matched to a gene: 10. In nucleotides, the CDR3 is TGTGCCAGCTCACGAGACAGGGTGGTTTCCGGAAACACCATATATTTT. This codes for CASSRDRVVSGNTIYF.

This chain connects TRBV10-3 to TRBJ2-3; D remains ambiguous. The V end lost 1 base, the J end lost 4 bases, and 9 bases lay between the germline ends. Germline V gene sequence: CDR1 ENHRY, CDR2 SYGVKD. This CDR3 has 14 amino acids. CDR3: CAISEFENSDTQYF. As DNA, the CDR3 is TGTGCCATCAGTGAGTTCGAGAACTCAGATACGCAGTATTTT.

The chain employs TRBV5-1 and TRBJ2-7; 7 bases fit TRBD1. This CDR3 contains 11 residues. Per germline, CDR1 SGHRS and CDR2 YFSETQ. Trimming took 8 bases from V and 3 from J; bases not matched to a gene: 2. CDR3 sequence reads: CASRDSYEQYF. In DNA, the CDR3 is TGCGCCAGTCGGGACAGCTACGAGCAGTACTTC.

The genes are TRBV4-3 and TRBJ2-7; D is ambiguous. Trimming took off 0 bases at V and 0 bases at J, with 6 bases between the two ends. This CDR3 is 14 amino acids long. Germline V gene sequence: CDR1 LGHNA, CDR2 YSLEER. The CDR3 bases are TGCGCCAGCAGCCAAGATCGGTCCTCCTACGAGCAGTACTTC. Its protein is CASSQDRSSYEQYF.

As to this clone: The sample holds other DNA sequences that translate to the same CDR3. The genes are TRBV7-2 and TRBJ2-2, with 7 bases matching TRBD1. The V gene's germline CDR1 is SGHTA and CDR2 FQGNSA. With 5 bases clipped from V and 4 bases from J, the junction kept 4 bases outside the gene matches. This CDR3 is built from 14 residues. CDR3 nucleotides: TGTGCCAGCAGCCTGGGACAGAGCACCGGGGAGCTGTTTTTT. Protein product: CASSLGQSTGELFF.

This clone has a handful of counts. This chain links TRBV25-1 with TRBJ2-1, with D unresolved. The CDR3 loop spans 11 amino acids. From germline, CDR1 is MGHDK and CDR2 SYGVNS. Trimming took off 8 bases at V and 4 bases at J, with 6 bases between the two ends. The CDR3 protein is CASLFYNEQFF. CDR3 bases: TGTGCCAGCCTATTTTACAATGAGCAGTTCTTC.

The J gene is TRBJ1-2, the V gene TRBV5-4, with D unclear. The V and J ends lost 2 bases and 7 bases respectively, with 15 bases between them. The germline V gene has CDR1 SGHNT and CDR2 YYREEE (reference sequence). This CDR3 spans 14 amino acids. The CDR3 spells CASSFPPDNPGYTF. CDR3 in DNA: TGTGCCAGCAGCTTCCCCCCAGATAATCCTGGCTACACCTTC. The variable domain in full, completed from reference TRBV5-4 and TRBJ1-2, reads ETGVTQSPTHLIKTRGQQVTLRCSSQSGHNTVSWYQQALGQGPQFIFQYYREEENGRGNFPPRFSGLQFPNYSSELNVNALELDDSALYLCASSFPPDNPGYTFGSGTRLTVV.